This T cell receptor beta chain was sequenced in a study of T cell responses to AZD1222 COVID-19 vaccine (dated by TCRdb to about 2021). About the full investigation: Because spike-specific TCR depth and breadth did not differ between the two schedules, AZD1222 recipients who got a second dose at roughly 4 weeks were pooled with those who got a second dose at roughly 12 weeks. Trial participants were enrolled into age subgroups of 18-55, 56-69 and 70-plus years, which contained about 150, 28 and 57 TCR-sequenced participants, respectively. TCR sequencing covered over 230 trial participants: around 210 given two doses of AZD1222 and 26 given two doses of MenACWY control vaccine. The full study reports these points: Epitopes outside the regions mutated in the B.1.351 and B.1.1.7 variants were reportedly recognized by nearly half of the unique spike-specific TCRs. Most participants were white British and females outnumbered males, and the authors suggested that clonal diversity may have been underestimated. The 56-69-year group was small, and its depth increase did not reach significance, likely because of low power. Vaccine-associated CD4 TCRs spanned the whole spike protein, with dominant responses in regions 160-218 and 743-854. Conclusions about previously exposed vaccinees are limited, since just six AZD1222 recipients were seropositive for SARS-CoV-2 at baseline. After two AZD1222 doses, both the breadth and the depth of spike-specific TCRs were significantly higher than at day 0 and than in MenACWY recipients. Because no day 14 peak-response samples were available, the repertoires could be characterized only after the peak T cell response.

The CDR3 regions of human TCRbeta chains were analyzed by immunosequencing. Turning to the authors' computational methods: Repertoire TCRs were matched against a reference library of SARS-CoV-2-specific TCRs generated with the MIRA antigen-specificity platform. Breadth was defined as the fraction of unique TCRs that were SARS-CoV-2-associated, and depth was defined as the fraction of total T cells that were SARS-CoV-2-associated. Using the MIRA data, each spike-specific TCR was assigned both to the spike region to which the TCR was reactive and to a CD4 or CD8 class. Log10-transformed breadth and depth values were compared by one-way ANOVA with Sidak's multiple comparisons tests. The clones in this table, taken by TCRdb from immuneACCESS, are in-frame only. Not every clone is retained; where verified, under half of the shortfall comes from an unresolved V gene, and the cause of the rest is unknown. V and J calls and clone size follow that table, whereas D and trimming were derived from the DNA. The sample includes approximately 76,000 clones, with roughly 80% observed a single time. Together, the top ten hold approximately 2.9% of the sample.

For this clone: The antigen it recognizes is unknown. No clone much larger than this one lies a single base away; base qualities are absent.

The time point tag for this specimen amounts to: baseline before first vaccination. Vaccinee samples were obtained from the UK trials COV001 and COV002, which included a single-blind randomized controlled phase 2/3 trial of AZD1222 (ChAdOx1 nCoV-19) in healthy adults. Trial participant PBMC samples were collected at day 0 and day 28 after the second dose for TCRbeta chain sequencing. This receptor was identified in an adult in good health. Here the sequenced sample was peripheral blood, taken on day 0 of AZD1222 vaccination.

The CDR3: CASSQAGGNQPQHF. In nucleotides, the sequence is TGTGCCAGCAGCCAAGCCGGGGGCAATCAGCCCCAGCATTTT. This chain is built from TRBV3-1 (or the pseudogene TRBV3-2) and TRBJ1-5; the D gene lacks a confident call. Reading the germline V gene (reference sequence) gives CDR1 LGHDT and CDR2 YNNKEL. V loses 1 base, J loses 2 bases, and the germline ends lie 6 bases apart. The CDR3 spans 14 residues, from the cysteine through the phenylalanine. The only DNA kept is the CDR3, 42 bases in frame from the first base.